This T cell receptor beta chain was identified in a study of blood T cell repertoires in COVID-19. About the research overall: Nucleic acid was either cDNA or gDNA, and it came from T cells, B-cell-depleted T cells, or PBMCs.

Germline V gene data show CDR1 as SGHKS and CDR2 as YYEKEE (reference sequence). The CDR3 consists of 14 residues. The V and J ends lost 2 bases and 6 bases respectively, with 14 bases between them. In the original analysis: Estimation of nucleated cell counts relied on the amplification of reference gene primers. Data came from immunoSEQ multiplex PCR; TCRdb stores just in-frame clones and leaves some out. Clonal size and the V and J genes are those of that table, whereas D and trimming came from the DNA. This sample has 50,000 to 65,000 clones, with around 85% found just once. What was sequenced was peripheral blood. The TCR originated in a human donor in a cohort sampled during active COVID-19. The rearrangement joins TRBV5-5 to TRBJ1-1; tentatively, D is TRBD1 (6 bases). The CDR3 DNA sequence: TGTGCCAGCAGCTTAAAGGGGGGGATCTCTGAAGCTTTCTTT. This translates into CASSLKGGISEAFF. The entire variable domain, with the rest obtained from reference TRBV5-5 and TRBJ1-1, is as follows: DAGVTQSPTHLIKTRGQQVTLRCSPISGHKSVSWYQQVLGQGPQFIFQYYEKEERGRGNFPDRFSARQFPNYSSELNVNALLLGDSALYLCASSLKGGISEAFFGQGTRLTVV.